A single count supports the clone carrying this TCR beta chain. This specimen belongs to a study of blood T cell repertoires in COVID-19. Study in general: Specimens from acute and convalescent COVID-19 originated in the United States, Italy and Spain. T cells, B-cell-depleted T cells, or PBMCs provided the cDNA or gDNA that served as material.

The germline V gene has CDR1 MNHEY and CDR2 SMNVEV (reference sequence). The CDR3 runs to 14 residues. V dropped 3 bases and J dropped 5; count of bases not matched to a gene: 5. Authors' analysis steps: Estimation of nucleated cell counts relied on the amplification of reference gene primers. The repertoire was sequenced with immunoSEQ multiplex PCR; TCRdb's copy has only in-frame clones and lacks some. V, J and clone size were drawn from that table, and D and trimming were deduced from the DNA. The sample includes about 260,000 clones, around 90% seen only once; the top ten take 2% to 2.5%. This TCR was sampled from a woman in her forties or fifties who had recovered from COVID-19. The genes are TRBV27 and TRBJ1-1; 8 bases map to TRBD1. The material sequenced was peripheral blood. In DNA, the CDR3 is TGTGCCAGCAGTTTGGTTGACAGGGGTACTGAAGCTTTCTTT. Amino acid sequence: CASSLVDRGTEAFF.